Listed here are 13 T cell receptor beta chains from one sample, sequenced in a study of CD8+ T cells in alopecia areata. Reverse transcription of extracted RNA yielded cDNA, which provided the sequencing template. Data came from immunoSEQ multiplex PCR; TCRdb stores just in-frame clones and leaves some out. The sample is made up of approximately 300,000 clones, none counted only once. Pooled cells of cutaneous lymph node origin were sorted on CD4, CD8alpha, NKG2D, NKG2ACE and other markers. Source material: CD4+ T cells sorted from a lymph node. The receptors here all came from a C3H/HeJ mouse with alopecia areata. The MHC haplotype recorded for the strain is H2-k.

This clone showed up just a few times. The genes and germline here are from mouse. The chain's CDR3 is CASSHSRDSYEQYF. The CDR3 bases that were read are TGTGCCAGCAGCCACTCTCGGGACAGCTAT. The chain combines TRBV5 with TRBJ2-7; 7 bases are shared with TRBD1. The CDR3 is cut off 4 residues early in the read; its end comes from the germline J gene. Germline CDR1 is LGHNA and CDR2 is YNLKQL (reference sequence). After removal of 3 bases from V and 3 bases from J, the junction contained 5 bases not matched to a gene. This CDR3 region has 14 residues.

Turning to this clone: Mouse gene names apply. Partial CDR3 DNA: TGTGCCAGCAGTCCCAGGGGTAACTATGCT. The encoded protein is CASSPRGNYA. The complete CDR3 protein is CASSPRGNYAEQFF. This chain links TRBV13-3 with TRBJ2-1; a weak D match, TRBD1 (6 bases). The missing CDR3 end, 4 residues past where the read stops, is filled in from the germline J gene. CDR1 and CDR2 from the germline V gene are NNHDY and SYVADS. The V end was cut by 4 bases, the J end by 0 bases, with 8 bases between. There are 14 residues in the CDR3.

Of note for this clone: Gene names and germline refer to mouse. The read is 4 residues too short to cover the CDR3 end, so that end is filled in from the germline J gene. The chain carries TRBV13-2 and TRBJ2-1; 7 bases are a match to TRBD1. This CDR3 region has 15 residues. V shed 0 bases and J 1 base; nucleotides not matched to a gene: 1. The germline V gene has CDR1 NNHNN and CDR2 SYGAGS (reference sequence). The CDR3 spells CASGDVGQNYAEQFF. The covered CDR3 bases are TGTGCCAGCGGTGATGTGGGACAGAACTATGCT.

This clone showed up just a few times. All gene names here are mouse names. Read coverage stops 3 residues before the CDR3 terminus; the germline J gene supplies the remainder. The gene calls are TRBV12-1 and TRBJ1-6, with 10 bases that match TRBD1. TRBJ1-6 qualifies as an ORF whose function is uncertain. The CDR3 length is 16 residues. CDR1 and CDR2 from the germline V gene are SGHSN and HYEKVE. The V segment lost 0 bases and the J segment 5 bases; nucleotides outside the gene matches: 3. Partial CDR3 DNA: TGTGCCAGCTCTCTCCCCGGGACAGGGGATAATTCGCCC. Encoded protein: CASSLPGTGDNSP. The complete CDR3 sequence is CASSLPGTGDNSPLYF.

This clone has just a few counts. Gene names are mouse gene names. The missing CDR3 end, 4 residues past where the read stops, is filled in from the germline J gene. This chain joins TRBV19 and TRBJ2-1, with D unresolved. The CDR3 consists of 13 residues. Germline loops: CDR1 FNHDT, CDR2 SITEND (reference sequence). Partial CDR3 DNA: TGTGCCAGCAGTATGAGGGTACGGGCT. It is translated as CASSMRVRA. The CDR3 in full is CASSMRVRAEQFF.

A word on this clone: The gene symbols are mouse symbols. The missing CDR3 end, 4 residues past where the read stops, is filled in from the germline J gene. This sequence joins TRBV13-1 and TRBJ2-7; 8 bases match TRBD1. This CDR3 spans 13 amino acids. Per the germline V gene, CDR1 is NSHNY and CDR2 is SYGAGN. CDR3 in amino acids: CASSGTGLYEQYF. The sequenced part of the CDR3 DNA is TGTGCCAGCAGTGGGACAGGGCTATAT.

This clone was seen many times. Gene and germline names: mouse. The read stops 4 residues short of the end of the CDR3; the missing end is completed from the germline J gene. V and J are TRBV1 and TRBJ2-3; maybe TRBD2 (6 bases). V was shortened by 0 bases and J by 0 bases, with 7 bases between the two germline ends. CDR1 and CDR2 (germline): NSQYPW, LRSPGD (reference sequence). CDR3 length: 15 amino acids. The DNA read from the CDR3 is TGCACCTGCAGTGCAGAACTGGGTAGTGCAGAA. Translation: CTCSAELGSAE. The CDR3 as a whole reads CTCSAELGSAETLYF.

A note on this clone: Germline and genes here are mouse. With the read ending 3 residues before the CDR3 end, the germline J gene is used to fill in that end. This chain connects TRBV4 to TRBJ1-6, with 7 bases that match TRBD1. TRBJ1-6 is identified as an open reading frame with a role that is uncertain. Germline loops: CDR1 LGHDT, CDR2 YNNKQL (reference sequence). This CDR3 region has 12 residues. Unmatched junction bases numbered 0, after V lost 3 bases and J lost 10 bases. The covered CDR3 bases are TGTGCCAGCAGCTACAGGGGGTCGCCC. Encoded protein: CASSYRGSP. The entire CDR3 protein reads CASSYRGSPLYF.

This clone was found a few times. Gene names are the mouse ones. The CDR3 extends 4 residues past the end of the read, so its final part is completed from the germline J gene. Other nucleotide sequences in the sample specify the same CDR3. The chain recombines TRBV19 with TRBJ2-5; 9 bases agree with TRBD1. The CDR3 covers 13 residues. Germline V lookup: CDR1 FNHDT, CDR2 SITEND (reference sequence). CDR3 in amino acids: CASSPGQGDTQYF. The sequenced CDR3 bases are TGTGCCAGCAGTCCGGGACAGGGAGAC. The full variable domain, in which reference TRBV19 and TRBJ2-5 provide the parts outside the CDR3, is GGIITQTPKFLIGQEGQKLTLKCQQNFNHDTMYWYRQDSGKGLRLIYYSITENDLQKGDLSEGYDASREKKSSFSLTVTSAQKNEMAVFLCASSPGQGDTQYFGPGTRLLVL.

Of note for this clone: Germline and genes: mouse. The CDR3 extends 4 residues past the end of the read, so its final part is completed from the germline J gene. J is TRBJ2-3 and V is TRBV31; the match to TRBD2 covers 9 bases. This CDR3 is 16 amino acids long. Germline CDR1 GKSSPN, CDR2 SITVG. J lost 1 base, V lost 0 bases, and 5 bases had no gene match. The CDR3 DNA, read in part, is TGTGCCTGGAGTCTTGGGGGGGCGATCGGTGCAGAA. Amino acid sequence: CAWSLGGAIGAE. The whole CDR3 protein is CAWSLGGAIGAETLYF.

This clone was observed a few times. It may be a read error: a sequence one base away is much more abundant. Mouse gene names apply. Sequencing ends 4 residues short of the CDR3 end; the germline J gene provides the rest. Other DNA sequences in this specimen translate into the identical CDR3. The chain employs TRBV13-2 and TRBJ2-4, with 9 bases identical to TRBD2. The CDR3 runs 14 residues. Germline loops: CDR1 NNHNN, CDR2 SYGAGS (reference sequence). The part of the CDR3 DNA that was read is TGTGCCAGCGGTGATGCTGGGGGGGAAAAC. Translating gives CASGDAGGEN. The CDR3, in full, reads CASGDAGGENTLYF.

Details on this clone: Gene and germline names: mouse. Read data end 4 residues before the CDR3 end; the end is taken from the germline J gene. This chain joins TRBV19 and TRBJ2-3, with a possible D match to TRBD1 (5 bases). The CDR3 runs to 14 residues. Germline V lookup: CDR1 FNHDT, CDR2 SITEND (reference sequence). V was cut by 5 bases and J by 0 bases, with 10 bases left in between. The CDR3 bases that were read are TGTGCCAGCAGCCCACAGGATAGTGCAGAA. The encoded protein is CASSPQDSAE. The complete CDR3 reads CASSPQDSAETLYF.

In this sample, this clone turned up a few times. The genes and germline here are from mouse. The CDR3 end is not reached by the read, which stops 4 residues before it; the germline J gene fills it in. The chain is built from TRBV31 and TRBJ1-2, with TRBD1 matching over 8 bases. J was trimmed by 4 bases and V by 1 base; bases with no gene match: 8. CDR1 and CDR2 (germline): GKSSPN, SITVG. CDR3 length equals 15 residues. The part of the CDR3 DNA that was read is TGTGCCTGGAGTCCTATTGACAGGGGCGTCTCC. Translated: CAWSPIDRGVS. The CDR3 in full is CAWSPIDRGVSDYTF.